Presented here are 9 T cell receptor beta chains from one specimen sequenced in a study of beta chain features in type 1 diabetes (dated by TCRdb to 2016 to 2018). Results and caveats for the whole study, not just this receptor: In all four CD4+ subsets, TCRB CDR3 length was moderately but significantly shorter in type 1 diabetes patients.

Library construction relied on the immunoSEQ multiplex PCR assay. The entire amount of isolated RNA was reverse transcribed using the High Capacity cDNA Reverse Transcription Kit, so the sequenced TCRB transcripts were expressed ones. The clones in this table, taken by TCRdb from immuneACCESS, are in-frame only. Not every clone is retained; where verified, under half of the shortfall comes from an unresolved V gene, and the cause of the rest is unknown. This sample holds 200,000 to 250,000 clones; approximately 16% were observed only once. Of the sample, less than 0.09% is held by the ten largest clones. Their specific antigens are unknown. Specimen: naive CD4+ T cells from blood. What this sample's cell subset or site label stands for: true naive CD4+ T cells. The receptors were gathered from a man aged 25 to 40 with type 1 diabetes.

This clone turned up a few times. The chain couples TRBV29-1 to TRBJ2-1; 7 bases match TRBD1. J was trimmed by 3 bases and V by 6 bases; bases with no gene match: 8. The CDR3 sequence is 14 residues long. Germline V lookup: CDR1 SQVTM, CDR2 ANQGSEA. CDR3 in amino acids: CSVDRVRDYNEQFF. CDR3 nucleotide sequence: TGCAGCGTCGACAGGGTCAGGGACTACAATGAGCAGTTCTTC.

This chain uses TRBV7-9 with TRBJ2-1, with D uncertain. V lost 5 bases and J lost 6, with 8 bases in between. The germline gives CDR1 SEHNR, CDR2 FQNEAQ (reference sequence). This CDR3 has 12 amino acids. This chain's CDR3 is CASSLDANEQFF. The CDR3 DNA reads as TGTGCCAGCAGCCTAGACGCCAATGAGCAGTTCTTC.

This CDR3 is CASSSNRGRGEKLFF. CDR3 nucleotides: TGTGCCAGCAGCTCGAACAGGGGACGTGGTGAAAAACTGTTTTTT. The gene calls are TRBV7-2 and TRBJ1-4; TRBD1 matches 7 bases. Germline values: CDR1 SGHTA, CDR2 FQGNSA. Germline trimming cut 4 bases from V and 7 bases from J; bases unmatched to any gene: 9. This CDR3 is built from 15 residues.

V and J are TRBV30 and TRBJ2-7, with TRBD1 as a possible D gene (6 bases). The CDR3 consists of 13 residues. With 0 bases removed from V and 3 bases from J, the gap between germline ends came to 9 bases. Germline CDR1 reads GTSNPN; CDR2 reads SVGIG (reference sequence). DNA for the CDR3: TGTGCCTGGAGTGTCCAGGGGCGCTACGAGCAGTACTTC. It specifies CAWSVQGRYEQYF.

This clone has just a few counts. The chain combines TRBV9 with TRBJ2-7; TRBD2 aligns across 7 bases. Germline V gives CDR1 SGDLS, CDR2 YYNGEE. This CDR3 spans 15 amino acids. V dropped 4 bases and J dropped 0; count of bases not matched to a gene: 7. Written as DNA, the CDR3 is TGTGCCAGCAGCCGAATGGGCGGGAGCTCCTACGAGCAGTACTTC. Its translation: CASSRMGGSSYEQYF.

This clone was found a few times. This chain connects TRBV9 to TRBJ1-2; 8 nucleotides align to TRBD1. Germline lookup yields CDR1 SGDLS and CDR2 YYNGEE. Trimming took 3 bases from V and 2 from J; bases not matched to a gene: 6. The CDR3 covers 15 residues. The CDR3 sequence is CASSADRGQNYGYTF. The CDR3 nucleotides are TGTGCCAGCAGCGCTGACAGGGGACAAAACTATGGCTACACCTTC.

A few counts support this clone. The chain has TRBV4-2 and TRBJ2-1; 10 nucleotides match TRBD2. V was pared by 0 bases and J by 5 bases, with 7 bases of the junction left unmatched. Germline CDR1 reads LGHNA; CDR2 reads YNFKEQ. The CDR3 sequence is 17 residues long. CDR3 amino acids: CASSQDAASGRDNEQFF. The CDR3 region has the DNA TGTGCCAGCAGCCAAGACGCAGCTAGCGGGAGAGACAATGAGCAGTTCTTC.

This clone was counted a few times. The chain employs TRBV7-9 and TRBJ2-1; weak D call: TRBD1 (5 bases). There are 16 residues in the CDR3. The V gene lost 0 bases and the J gene lost 5 bases, with 14 bases spanning the gap. In germline, CDR1 is SEHNR, CDR2 FQNEAQ (reference sequence). CDR3 coding DNA: TGTGCCAGCAGCTTAGCGAGTTATGAGACAGACAATGAGCAGTTCTTC. Translated: CASSLASYETDNEQFF. The variable domain in full, completed from reference TRBV7-9 and TRBJ2-1, reads DTGVSQNPRHKITKRGQNVTFRCDPISEHNRLYWYRQTLGQGPEFLTYFQNEAQLEKSRLLSDRFSAERPKGSFSTLEIQRTEQGDSAMYLCASSLASYETDNEQFFGPGTRLTVL.

The V gene is TRBV2, the J gene TRBJ2-1; D not certain. The CDR3 runs to 13 residues. Germline V gene sequence: CDR1 SNHLY, CDR2 FYNNEI. V shed 6 bases and J shed 6 bases, with 12 bases lying between them. DNA for the CDR3: TGTGCCAGCAGCGTACCCCTCGTCAATGAGCAGTTCTTC. It encodes CASSVPLVNEQFF.